A few counts support the clone carrying this T cell receptor (beta chain). Looked up from germline, CDR1 is SGHTS and CDR2 is YDEGEE. The CDR3 runs 18 residues. V gave up 2 bases and J gave up 2 bases; unmatched junction bases: 10. Each CDR3 protein is one row after TCRdb ran MiXCR on the 5' RACE reads. The table lists 40,000 to 65,000 distinct CDR3 sequences, roughly 14% of them singletons, with about 16% in the top ten. This entry comes from a study of T cells of healthy individuals. The chain carries TRBV5-8 and TRBJ2-3; TRBD2 matches at 11 bases. This TCR derives from a human donor in good health. The CDR3 nucleotides are TGTGCCAGCAGCTTCGAGATCCGGGGACTAGCGGACACAGATACGCAGTATTTT. Translation gives CASSFEIRGLADTDTQYF.